Listed below are T cell receptor beta chains from one sample, sequenced in a study of memory CD8 T cells in hepatitis C reinfection. Sequencing was performed with immunoSEQ multiplex PCR; in TCRdb, only in-frame clones are kept and a portion is missing. The sample comprises approximately 46,000 clones, roughly 89% of which are singletons, and 0.65% to 0.8% rests with the top ten. Sequencing was carried out using naive CD8+ T cells sorted from blood. Receptors originate from a man between 18 and 29 years old with hepatitis C virus infection. The CDR3 runs from the conserved cysteine through the conserved F or W. D genes are given only for firm matches. For some rows the clone size is stated as once, few or many, or as a class when expanded; others skip it.

cdr3_aa cdr3_nt j_call d_call v_call clone_size
CASSVGSLSPEAFF TGTGCCAGCAGCGTAGGGTCCCTATCTCCTGAAGCTTTCTTT TRBJ1-1 NA TRBV9 NA
CASSYSPGNYGYTF TGTGCCAGCAGTTACTCGCCAGGGAACTATGGCTACACCTTC TRBJ1-2 NA TRBV6-6 few
CASSSLVGLAGVTDTQYF TGTGCCAGCAGTTCTCTTGTCGGCCTAGCGGGGGTAACAGATACGCAGTATTTT TRBJ2-3 TRBD2 TRBV28 NA
CASSSGTSGSGDYNEQFF TGTGCCAGCAGCTCCGGGACTAGCGGGAGCGGGGACTACAATGAGCAGTTCTTC TRBJ2-1 TRBD2 TRBV11-3 NA
CATSRVSGTEAFF TGTGCCACCAGCAGAGTCTCGGGGACTGAAGCTTTCTTT TRBJ1-1 NA TRBV15 NA
CASSLAVRGTVTNEKLFF TGTGCCAGCAGCTTAGCCGTCAGGGGGACGGTAACTAATGAAAAACTGTTTTTT TRBJ1-4 TRBD1 TRBV7-9 NA
CASSFWEVPAEQYF TGTGCCAGCAGCTTCTGGGAGGTGCCCGCCGAGCAGTACTTC TRBJ2-7 NA TRBV5-4 once
CASSSTGYGLQGYTF TGTGCCAGCAGCTCAACAGGTTATGGGCTTCAAGGCTACACCTTC TRBJ1-2 NA TRBV7-9 NA
CASSPGVSTSTDTQYF TGTGCCAGCAGCCCGGGGGTCAGTACTAGCACAGATACGCAGTATTTT TRBJ2-3 NA TRBV7-9 NA
CATSRDTTSGETQYF TGTGCCACCAGCAGGGACACTACTAGCGGAGAGACCCAGTACTTC TRBJ2-5 TRBD2 TRBV15 NA
CASVTGVDEQFF TGTGCTAGCGTGACAGGGGTCGATGAGCAGTTCTTC TRBJ2-1 TRBD1 TRBV12-5 NA